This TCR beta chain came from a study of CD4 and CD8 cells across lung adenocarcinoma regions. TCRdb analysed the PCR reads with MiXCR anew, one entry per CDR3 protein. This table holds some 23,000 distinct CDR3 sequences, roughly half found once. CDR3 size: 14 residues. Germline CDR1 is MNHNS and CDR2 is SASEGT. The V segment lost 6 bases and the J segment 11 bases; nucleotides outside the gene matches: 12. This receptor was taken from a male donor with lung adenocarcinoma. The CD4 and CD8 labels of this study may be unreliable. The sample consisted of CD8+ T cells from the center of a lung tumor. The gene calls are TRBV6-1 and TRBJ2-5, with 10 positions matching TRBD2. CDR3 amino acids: CASSPPGLANEQYF. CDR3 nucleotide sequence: TGTGCCAGCAGCCCACCGGGACTAGCGAATGAGCAGTACTTC.